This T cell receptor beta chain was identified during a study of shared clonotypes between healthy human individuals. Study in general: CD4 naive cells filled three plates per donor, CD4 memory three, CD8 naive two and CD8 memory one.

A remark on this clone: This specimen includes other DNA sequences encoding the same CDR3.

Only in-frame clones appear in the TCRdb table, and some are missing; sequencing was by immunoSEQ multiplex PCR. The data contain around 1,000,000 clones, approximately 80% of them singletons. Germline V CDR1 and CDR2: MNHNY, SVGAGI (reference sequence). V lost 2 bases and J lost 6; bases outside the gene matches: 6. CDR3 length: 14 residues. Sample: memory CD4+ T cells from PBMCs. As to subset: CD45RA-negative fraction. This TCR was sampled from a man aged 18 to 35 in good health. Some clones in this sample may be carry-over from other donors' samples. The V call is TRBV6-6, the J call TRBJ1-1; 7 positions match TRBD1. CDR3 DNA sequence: TGTGCCAGCAGTTACCCTCAGGGGGGGGCTGAAGCTTTCTTT. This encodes CASSYPQGGAEAFF.